At least ten counts were recorded for the clone carrying this T cell receptor beta chain. Its antigen is currently unknown. Sequenced patients had shown CD8+CD57+ cell expansion by flow cytometry. The sample is drawn from a study of CD8+CD57+ T cells in acquired aplastic anemia. Study-wide findings and caveats: Patients did not significantly differ from controls in CD8+ Simpson's diversity.

Genomic DNA served as template for TCR beta VDJ and CDR3 profiling. MiXCR was run by TCRdb on the reads, yielding one entry per CDR3 protein. The table records 220,000 or so distinct CDR3 sequences, approximately 65% of them present only once. In germline, CDR1 is KGHDR, CDR2 SFDVKD. The CDR3 is made up of 11 amino acids. V was trimmed by 6 bases and J by 7 bases, leaving 8 bases between them. The sample was sorted CD4+, CD8+, or CD8+CD57+ T cells (not recorded which) from PBMCs. The gene calls are TRBV24-1 and TRBJ1-1; D is perhaps TRBD1 (5 bases). This TCR was sampled from a human donor with aplastic anemia. CDR3 region: CATSLGVEAFF. CDR3 DNA: TGTGCCACCAGTTTGGGGGTTGAAGCTTTCTTT.